Below, 26 T cell receptor beta chains from the same sample are listed, as sequenced in a study of shared clonotypes between healthy human individuals (TCRdb year 2020). Library construction relied on the immunoSEQ multiplex PCR assay. Entries here come from immuneACCESS through TCRdb and include only in-frame sequences with V and J called. Some clones fail to appear in such tables; in the studies checked, an unresolved V gene covers under half of the shortfall, and the cause of the remainder is unknown. Recorded for this sample are about 510,000 clones; 90% to 97% of them occurred a single time. The leading ten clones occupy approximately 0.062% of the sample. Sequenced sample: naive CD4+ T cells sorted from blood. The sample's cell subset or site label is to be understood as: CD45RA+ positively selected. The source of these receptors is a woman in her twenties or thirties in good health.

The rearrangement uses TRBV27 and TRBJ2-3; D perhaps matches TRBD1 (7 bases). The V gene's germline CDR1 is MNHEY and CDR2 SMNVEV (reference sequence). This CDR3 is built from 15 residues. V was clipped by 5 bases and J by 3 bases, with 15 bases between them. CDR3: CASSRPAGGTDTQYF. CDR3 DNA sequence: TGTGCCAGCAGTCGGCCGGCAGGGGGGACAGATACGCAGTATTTT.

The rearrangement joins TRBV5-1 to TRBJ1-1, with D perhaps matching TRBD1 (6 bases). In germline, CDR1 is SGHRS, CDR2 YFSETQ. V gave up 2 bases and J gave up 0 bases, with 17 bases separating them. This CDR3 contains 17 residues. The CDR3 loop is CASSFASGVLMNTEAFF. The CDR3 bases are TGCGCCAGCAGCTTCGCATCAGGGGTGTTGATGAACACTGAAGCTTTCTTT.

The chain has TRBV9 and TRBJ2-7, with 14 nucleotides matching TRBD2. The CDR3 sequence is 15 residues long. Germline lookup yields CDR1 SGDLS and CDR2 YYNGEE. V lost 0 bases to trimming and J lost 6 bases; unmatched junction nucleotides: 2. The CDR3 sequence: CASSVEGTSGSEQYF. The CDR3 nucleotides are TGTGCCAGCAGCGTAGAGGGGACTAGCGGGAGCGAGCAGTACTTC. Together with reference TRBV9 and TRBJ2-7, the CDR3 gives the full variable domain: DSGVTQTPKHLITATGQRVTLRCSPRSGDLSVYWYQQSLDQGLQFLIQYYNGEERAKGNILERFSAQQFPDLHSELNLSSLELGDSALYFCASSVEGTSGSEQYFGPGTRLTVT.

The V gene is TRBV28, the J gene TRBJ2-7; 9 bases are a match to TRBD1. V trimming: 2 bases; J trimming: 5 bases; junction bases outside the gene matches: 7. The length of the CDR3 is 15 residues. The germline gives CDR1 MDHEN, CDR2 SYDVKM. The CDR3 is CASSLGGTGSHEQYF. The CDR3 bases are TGTGCCAGCAGTTTAGGCGGGACAGGGAGCCACGAGCAGTACTTC.

The V gene is TRBV28, the J gene TRBJ2-5; 8 positions agree with TRBD2. Unmatched junction bases numbered 13, after V lost 6 bases and J lost 4 bases. Germline-derived CDR1 and CDR2 are MDHEN and SYDVKM. This CDR3 spans 16 amino acids. As DNA, the CDR3 is TGTGCCAGCAGCATAGCGGGAACTATATTGGGAGAGACCCAGTACTTC. This translates into CASSIAGTILGETQYF.

The chain carries TRBV10-3 and TRBJ1-1; 8 bases map to TRBD1. J was trimmed by 7 bases and V by 6 bases; bases with no gene match: 10. Germline values: CDR1 ENHRY, CDR2 SYGVKD. The CDR3 loop spans 14 amino acids. The CDR3 loop is CAIRNPTGAFEAFF. The CDR3 DNA follows: TGTGCCATCAGAAACCCGACAGGGGCCTTTGAAGCTTTCTTT.

The gene calls are TRBV18 and TRBJ2-7; D gene ambiguous. Germline CDR1 KGHSH, CDR2 LQKENI. Trimming took 2 bases from V and 3 from J, leaving 11 bases between them. The CDR3 consists of 14 residues. CDR3 amino acids: CASSPEEVNYEQYF. The CDR3 DNA sequence: TGTGCCAGCTCACCAGAAGAAGTGAACTACGAGCAGTACTTC.

This chain joins TRBV5-1 and TRBJ2-4; TRBD1 is a possible D gene (5 bases). The CDR3 is 17 residues long. The germline V gene encodes CDR1 SGHRS and CDR2 YFSETQ. V lost 3 bases, J lost 2 bases, and 18 bases lay in between. The CDR3 here is CASSSTGSRASKNIQYF. For the CDR3, the DNA is TGCGCCAGCAGCTCTACAGGAAGCCGGGCGTCCAAAAACATTCAGTACTTC. Together with reference TRBV5-1 and TRBJ2-4, the CDR3 gives the full variable domain: KAGVTQTPRYLIKTRGQQVTLSCSPISGHRSVSWYQQTPGQGLQFLFEYFSETQRNKGNFPGRFSGRQFSNSRSEMNVSTLELGDSALYLCASSSTGSRASKNIQYFGAGTRLSVL.

CDR3 sequence (DNA): TGTGCCAGCAGATTTACAGGGTATCGCACTGAAGCTTTCTTT. Its translation: CASRFTGYRTEAFF. The gene calls are TRBV2 and TRBJ1-1; D is perhaps TRBD1 (6 bases). The V end was cut by 6 bases, the J end by 4 bases, with 15 bases between. Germline V gives CDR1 SNHLY, CDR2 FYNNEI. This CDR3 contains 14 residues.

This clone was recorded a few times. This chain uses TRBV2 with TRBJ1-3, with D tentatively TRBD1 (6 bases). V lost 8 bases, J lost 6 bases, and 11 bases lay in between. The CDR3 has 12 residues. Germline V lookup: CDR1 SNHLY, CDR2 FYNNEI. The CDR3 is CASDRSLNTIYF. CDR3 bases: TGTGCCAGCGACAGGTCCTTAAACACCATATATTTT.

This rearrangement joins TRBV27 to TRBJ2-1; TRBD2 might be the D (5 bases). The CDR3 has 14 amino acids. Per germline, CDR1 MNHEY and CDR2 SMNVEV (reference sequence). Trimming left V 2 bases short and J 9 bases short, with 14 bases between. In DNA form, the CDR3 reads TGTGCCAGCAGTTTACGGGCCCGAGAGGGTGAGCAGTTCTTC. Translated, it gives CASSLRAREGEQFF.

This chain links TRBV10-3 with TRBJ2-3; 8 bases are a match to TRBD2. CDR3 length: 14 amino acids. Germline assignment: CDR1 ENHRY and CDR2 SYGVKD. V trimming: 7 bases; J trimming: 6 bases; junction bases outside the gene matches: 9. CDR3 amino acids: CAINRAGEEDTQYF. The CDR3 DNA follows: TGTGCCATCAATCGAGCGGGAGAGGAGGATACGCAGTATTTT.

The chain employs TRBV28 and TRBJ2-1; D gene uncertain. Germline V gene lookup returns CDR1 MDHEN and CDR2 SYDVKM. CDR3 length equals 12 residues. The V gene lost 6 bases and the J gene lost 4 bases, with 7 bases spanning the gap. The chain's CDR3 is CASSQLYNEQFF. The CDR3 DNA reads TGTGCCAGCAGCCAACTTTACAATGAGCAGTTCTTC.

This clone was seen once. In DNA, the CDR3 is TGTGCCAGCAGCTTACTAGCGAAAAGCACCGGGGAGCTGTTTTTT. This translates into CASSLLAKSTGELFF. The chain employs TRBV6-1 and TRBJ2-2; 7 nucleotides line up with TRBD2. Per germline, CDR1 MNHNS and CDR2 SASEGT. With V trimmed by 6 bases and J by 4 bases, 8 bases remained unmatched. The CDR3 extends over 15 amino acids.

The V and J genes are TRBV2 and TRBJ2-7; tentative D call: TRBD2 (5 bases). V lost 6 bases and J 0 bases, leaving 9 bases between the germline ends. This CDR3 contains 13 residues. From germline, CDR1 is SNHLY and CDR2 FYNNEI. CDR3 region: CASRVEASYEQYF. The CDR3 DNA reads as TGTGCCAGCAGGGTGGAGGCCTCCTACGAGCAGTACTTC.

This clone was picked up one time. This chain links TRBV7-2 with TRBJ1-1; D gene uncertain. The germline V gene encodes CDR1 SGHTA and CDR2 FQGNSA. This CDR3 comprises 11 residues. Trimming shortened V by 7 bases and J by 6 bases, and 9 bases separated the two germline ends. CDR3 coding DNA: TGTGCCAGCACCCCCCGAGCTGAAGCTTTCTTT. Its translation: CASTPRAEAFF. The entire variable domain, with the rest obtained from reference TRBV7-2 and TRBJ1-1, is as follows: GAGVSQSPSNKVTEKGKDVELRCDPISGHTALYWYRQSLGQGLEFLIYFQGNSAPDKSGLPSDRFSAERTGGSVSTLTIQRTQQEDSAVYLCASTPRAEAFFGQGTRLTVV.

The gene calls are TRBV4-1 and TRBJ2-2; 8 nucleotides agree with TRBD2. The CDR3 is 16 amino acids. Germline loops: CDR1 MGHRA, CDR2 YSYEKL. The ends lost 3 bases at V and 4 bases at J; junction bases unmatched: 7. The CDR3: CASSQAGLGTTGELFF. The CDR3 coding sequence is TGCGCCAGCAGCCAGGCGGGACTAGGTACCACCGGGGAGCTGTTTTTT.

The J gene is TRBJ1-5, the V gene TRBV28; D perhaps matches TRBD1 (5 bases). The CDR3 extends over 15 amino acids. V was trimmed by 5 bases and J by 5 bases, leaving 16 bases between them. Germline lookup yields CDR1 MDHEN and CDR2 SYDVKM. CDR3 coding DNA: TGTGCCAGCAGTGTGGGCGCAGGGCGGCATCAGCCCCAGCATTTT. Translation: CASSVGAGRHQPQHF.

This chain connects TRBV30 to TRBJ1-6; a weak D match, TRBD1 (5 bases). The V end was cut by 0 bases, the J end by 7 bases, with 10 bases between. CDR1 is GTSNPN, CDR2 SVGIG, per germline (reference sequence). The length of the CDR3 is 14 residues. The CDR3 DNA sequence: TGTGCCTGGAGTGTCCAGGGAGAAAATTCACCCCTCCACTTT. Amino acids: CAWSVQGENSPLHF.

The chain joins TRBV5-1 to TRBJ2-5; D ambiguous. CDR1 is SGHRS and CDR2 is YFSETQ in the germline V gene. The V end lost 4 bases, the J end lost 4 bases, and 17 bases lay between the germline ends. The CDR3 consists of 15 residues. CDR3 loop: CASSPLSGLRETQYF. DNA of the CDR3: TGCGCCAGCAGCCCACTGAGTGGATTGAGAGAGACCCAGTACTTC.

CDR3 nucleotide sequence: TGCGCCAGCAGCCCTTATGGACAGGGGGCTTATCAGCCCCAGCATTTT. Amino acids: CASSPYGQGAYQPQHF. V gene TRBV4-1 combines with J gene TRBJ1-5, with 11 bases aligning to TRBD1. Looked up from germline, CDR1 is MGHRA and CDR2 is YSYEKL. The trim removed 4 bases at V and 5 bases at J, leaving 7 bases unmatched. This CDR3 comprises 16 residues.

The genes are TRBV30 and TRBJ2-1, with 8 bases fitting TRBD2. Looked up from germline, CDR1 is GTSNPN and CDR2 is SVGIG (reference sequence). J lost 8 bases, V lost 7 bases, and 4 bases had no gene match. This CDR3 comprises 11 residues. In nucleotides, the CDR3 is TGTGCCTTCGGGGGGGTACATGAGCAGTTCTTC. It yields the protein CAFGGVHEQFF.

The rearrangement joins TRBV19 to TRBJ1-5, with D possibly being TRBD1 (5 bases). Per the germline V gene, CDR1 is LNHDA and CDR2 is SQIVND (reference sequence). The CDR3 contains 14 residues. The V and J ends lost 5 bases and 4 bases respectively, with 12 bases between them. CDR3 region: CASSPGDRNQPQHF. As DNA, the CDR3 is TGTGCCAGTAGTCCAGGAGACAGAAATCAGCCCCAGCATTTT.

The count of this clone is one. The chain is built from TRBV29-1 and TRBJ2-5; weak D call: TRBD1 (6 bases). The J call may be mistaken, given a closer DNA end match to TRBJ2-7. The CDR3 contains 12 residues. Per the germline V gene, CDR1 is SQVTM and CDR2 is ANQGSEA. The CDR3 reads CSVEEQGYEQYF. The CDR3, as DNA: TGCAGCGTTGAAGAACAGGGCTACGAGCAGTACTTC.

This clone was found once. The gene calls are TRBV5-6 and TRBJ2-1; D remains ambiguous. CDR1 SGHDT and CDR2 YYEEEE come from the germline V gene. The CDR3 sequence is 19 residues long. Trimming pared 4 bases from V and 5 bases from J, leaving 28 bases between. This chain's CDR3 is CASSPQVRPPTAGHNEQFF. CDR3 coding DNA: TGTGCCAGCAGCCCGCAGGTGAGACCACCGACCGCTGGCCACAATGAGCAGTTCTTC.

The chain combines TRBV18 with TRBJ1-5; TRBD1 matches at 9 bases. The CDR3 totals 15 residues. V trimming: 4 bases; J trimming: 7 bases; junction bases outside the gene matches: 8. CDR1 and CDR2 (germline): KGHSH, LQKENI. This CDR3 is CASSLGTGLGQPQHF. The DNA of the CDR3 is TGTGCCAGCTCACTAGGGACAGGGCTGGGACAGCCCCAGCATTTT.